This is a list of T cell receptor beta chains from one sample in a study of CD8+ T cells in alopecia areata. Some clones are missing from TCRdb's copy, which holds only in-frame ones; the method was immunoSEQ multiplex PCR. The sample has about 200,000 clones, under 80% seen once. The material was CD4+ T cells sorted from blood, obtained around week 50, from a patient treated with tofacitinib. These receptors originate from a human donor with alopecia areata. Each CDR3 is given with its conserved first and last residue. The order of the fields is J gene, CDR3 length, V gene, clone size, D gene, CDR3 protein, CDR3 DNA. A D gene is named only where the DNA matches it firmly. Clone size, where shown, is once, few, many, or a class for clones that have expanded.

TRBJ1-2,15,TRBV30,once,-,CAWAPDTPRIYGYTF,TGTGCCTGGGCCCCGGACACGCCAAGGATCTATGGCTACACCTTC
TRBJ2-2,13,TRBV5-8,few,-,CASSWGNTGELFF,TGTGCCAGCAGCTGGGGGAACACCGGGGAGCTGTTTTTT
TRBJ1-1,13,TRBV7-9,-,-,CASSLPGTAEAFF,TGTGCCAGCAGCTTGCCGGGGACGGCGGAAGCTTTCTTT
TRBJ2-7,12,TRBV2,-,-,CASTRVSYEQYF,TGTGCCAGCACAAGGGTTTCCTACGAGCAGTACTTC
TRBJ1-2,15,TRBV25-1,-,-,CASSDSGQLNYGYTF,TGTGCCAGCAGTGACTCTGGACAGCTCAACTATGGCTACACCTTC
TRBJ2-3,15,TRBV27,-,-,CASRTNRKRTDTQYF,TGTGCCAGCAGAACCAATCGGAAGCGAACAGATACGCAGTATTTT
TRBJ1-1,13,TRBV30,-,-,CAWSTGVNTEAFF,TGTGCCTGGAGTACGGGAGTGAACACTGAAGCTTTCTTT
TRBJ2-2,15,TRBV9,-,-,CASSVKLDNTGELFF,TGTGCCAGCAGCGTAAAACTGGACAACACCGGGGAGCTGTTTTTT
TRBJ1-4,12,TRBV29-1,-,-,CSVEGDNEKLFF,TGCAGCGTTGAGGGCGATAATGAAAAACTGTTTTTT
TRBJ2-1,13,TRBV10-3,-,-,CATYQQGIDEQFF,TGTGCCACCTACCAACAGGGTATCGATGAGCAGTTCTTC
TRBJ1-1,12,TRBV29-1,few,TRBD1,CSVEETGQEAFF,TGCAGCGTTGAAGAGACAGGGCAAGAGGCTTTCTTT
TRBJ2-2,14,TRBV2,-,-,CASSESGNTGELFF,TGTGCCAGCAGTGAGAGCGGGAACACCGGGGAGCTGTTTTTT
TRBJ1-1,12,TRBV7-9,-,-,CASTLPGRQAFF,TGTGCCAGCACCTTGCCAGGCAGACAAGCTTTCTTT
TRBJ2-2,13,TRBV2,-,-,CASSEGTVGELFF,TGTGCCAGCAGTGAGGGGACGGTCGGGGAGCTGTTTTTT
TRBJ2-1,18,TRBV5-1,-,TRBD2,CASSLVPSGASSYNEQFF,TGCGCCAGCAGCTTGGTTCCTAGCGGGGCAAGCTCCTACAATGAGCAGTTCTTC
TRBJ2-7,14,TRBV9,-,-,CASSVSAERGEQYF,TGTGCCAGCAGCGTGTCGGCTGAAAGGGGGGAGCAGTACTTC